Presented here are 30 T cell receptor beta chains from one specimen sequenced in a study of post-analysis software for immune sequencing data. Regarding the study as a whole: Comparison of patients with controls showed five or six TRBV segments more frequent in patients, TRBV5-6, TRBV5-1 and TRBV20-1 among them.

The antigens these receptors bind are not known. Incorporated into the TCR beta cDNA libraries were unique molecular identifiers, which served to reduce PCR and sequencing biases. A single record per CDR3 protein comes from TCRdb applying MiXCR to the PCR reads. The table records about 180,000 distinct CDR3 sequences, around 28% of them present only once. Material: blood. These receptors were collected from a girl aged 5 to 17 with multiple sclerosis.

This clonotype was picked up many times. The chain links TRBV20-1 to TRBJ2-1; D gene uncertain. Germline CDR1 and CDR2: DFQATT and SNEGSKA (reference sequence). The CDR3 covers 11 residues. V lost 7 bases to trimming and J lost 0 bases, with 4 bases between them. CDR3 nucleotide sequence: TGCAGTGTTCACTCCTACAATGAGCAGTTCTTC. It is translated as CSVHSYNEQFF.

This clonotype was detected ten times or more. The chain employs TRBV12-3 or TRBV12-4 and TRBJ1-2; TRBD1 is a possible D gene (5 bases). CDR3 length: 14 residues. V lost 8 bases and J 2 bases, leaving 15 bases between the germline ends. DNA for the CDR3: TGTGCCAGCTACCGATCTGGGGGAAACTATGGCTACACCTTC. This gives the protein CASYRSGGNYGYTF.

The chain is built from TRBV11-2 and TRBJ2-2; TRBD2 matches 7 bases. Germline CDR1 reads SGHAT; CDR2 reads FQNNGV. CDR3 length: 16 amino acids. With 1 base clipped from V and 4 bases from J, the junction kept 6 bases outside the gene matches. The DNA for the CDR3 is TGTGCCAGCAGCTTAGTCCTAGCGGTAGTCACCGGGGAGCTGTTTTTT. It encodes CASSLVLAVVTGELFF. The variable domain in full, with the rest retrieved from reference TRBV11-2 and TRBJ2-2, is EAGVAQSPRYKIIEKRQSVAFWCNPISGHATLYWYQQILGQGPKLLIQFQNNGVVDDSQLPKDRFSAERLKGVDSTLKIQPAKLEDSAVYLCASSLVLAVVTGELFFGEGSRLTVL.

In this sample, this clonotype turned up a few times. The chain uses TRBV3-1 and TRBJ2-5, with D uncertain. The CDR3 consists of 13 residues. Deletions cut 4 bases from V and 5 bases from J, with 11 bases between. Germline V gene sequence: CDR1 LGHDT, CDR2 YNNKEL (reference sequence). The CDR3 DNA follows: TGTGCCAGCAGCCCCGATCCCTTCGAGACCCAGTACTTC. It codes for CASSPDPFETQYF.

This clonotype has a single count. Since a much larger clone is just one base distant, this may be a read error. The chain uses TRBV25-1 and TRBJ2-7; D possibly uses TRBD1 or TRBD2 (6 bases each). CDR1 and CDR2 (germline): MGHDK, SYGVNS. The CDR3 totals 13 residues. DNA for the CDR3: TGTACCAGCAGTGCATCAGGAGGGACATTTCAGTACTTC. This sequence encodes CTSSASGGTFQYF.

As for this clonotype: Germline and junction disagree at one end, which may indicate a read error. The V and J genes are TRBV5-1 and TRBJ2-3; TRBD2 matches at 11 bases. CDR1 SGHRS and CDR2 YFSETQ come from the germline V gene. CDR3 length: 18 amino acids. The CDR3 DNA reads as TGCGCCGGCAGCTTTGACATCCTAGCGGGGGGTGATACAGATACGCAGTATTTT. Translating it yields CAGSFDILAGGDTDTQYF.

This clonotype was seen only a few times. The chain carries TRBV18 and TRBJ2-1; no firm D call. The V end was cut by 1 base, the J end by 0 bases, with 10 bases between. Germline V gene data show CDR1 as KGHSH and CDR2 as LQKENI. The CDR3 totals 16 residues. CDR3 nucleotide sequence: TGTGCCAGCTCACCACGGAATCCTAGCTCCTACAATGAGCAGTTCTTC. It specifies CASSPRNPSSYNEQFF.

This clonotype was counted ten times or more. The V call is TRBV12-3 or TRBV12-4, the J call TRBJ2-5; 8 positions match TRBD1. Unmatched junction bases numbered 2, after V lost 6 bases and J lost 5 bases. This CDR3 comprises 12 residues. The CDR3 nucleotides are TGTGCCAGCAGAACAGGGGGTGAGACCCAGTACTTC. Translation: CASRTGGETQYF.

This clonotype came up a few times. V is TRBV19 and J is TRBJ1-4, with D possibly being TRBD1 (6 bases). Germline V gives CDR1 LNHDA, CDR2 SQIVND (reference sequence). This CDR3 is built from 15 residues. V shed 9 bases and J shed 6 bases, with 20 bases lying between them. The CDR3 DNA follows: TGTGCCAGCCACCGCGCTATCCAGGGGTATGAAAAACTGTTTTTT. Its protein product is CASHRAIQGYEKLFF.

This clonotype was seen ten or more times. This sequence joins TRBV4-1 and TRBJ2-5, with no clear D. The CDR3 is made up of 16 amino acids. Trimming cost V 1 base and J 2 bases, with 14 bases left between them. CDR1 is MGHRA, CDR2 YSYEKL, per germline. The CDR3 spells CASSQAAGGPQETQYF. The CDR3 nucleotides read TGCGCCAGCAGCCAAGCAGCAGGCGGACCTCAAGAGACCCAGTACTTC.

Concerning this clonotype itself: This could be a read error, since a much larger clone is one nucleotide away. This rearrangement joins TRBV6-5 to TRBJ2-7; 9 nucleotides align to TRBD1. CDR3 length: 14 residues. V gave up 6 bases and J gave up 2 bases; unmatched junction bases: 5. CDR1 is MNHEY, CDR2 SVGAGI, per germline. CDR3 sequence reads: CASRLRTGAYEQYF. The CDR3 coding sequence is TGTGCCAGCAGGTTAAGGACAGGGGCCTACGAGCAGTACTTC.

In its sample, this clonotype was seen many times. The V gene is TRBV20-1, the J gene TRBJ2-5; 8 bases are shared with TRBD2. Germline trimming cut 5 bases from V and 4 bases from J; bases unmatched to any gene: 6. CDR3 length: 13 residues. The germline V gene encodes CDR1 DFQATT and CDR2 SNEGSKA (reference sequence). CDR3 amino acids: CSAGDAGGETQYF. CDR3 DNA sequence: TGCAGTGCTGGGGACGCGGGAGGAGAGACCCAGTACTTC.

This clonotype was seen many times. This chain uses TRBV7-9 with TRBJ2-7; D uncertain. The CDR3 extends over 16 amino acids. The V end lost 2 bases, the J end lost 3 bases, and 17 bases lay between the germline ends. CDR1 SEHNR and CDR2 FQNEAQ come from the germline V gene (reference sequence). CDR3 amino acids: CASSLHSQPRNYEQYF. The CDR3, as DNA: TGTGCCAGCAGCTTACACAGTCAACCCCGAAACTACGAGCAGTACTTC.

This clonotype appeared a few times. In DNA, the CDR3 is TGCGCCAGCAGCTTACTAGCAGAAAGCTCCTACAATGAGCAGTACTTC. Protein product: CASSLLAESSYNEQYF. The rearrangement joins TRBV5-1 to TRBJ2-7; a possible D gene is TRBD2 (6 bases). The CDR3 consists of 16 residues. Deletions cut 2 bases from V and 7 bases from J, with 22 bases between. CDR1 is SGHRS and CDR2 is YFSETQ in the germline V gene.

This clonotype was picked up many times. The chain links TRBV3-1 to TRBJ2-1; 7 positions agree with TRBD2. The length of the CDR3 is 16 residues. J gave up 5 bases and V 4 bases, and 11 bases lay outside the gene matches. From germline, CDR1 is LGHDT and CDR2 YNNKEL (reference sequence). The CDR3 loop is CASSPSGLRTHNEQFF. In nucleotides, the CDR3 is TGTGCCAGCAGCCCCTCGGGACTAAGAACCCACAATGAGCAGTTCTTC.

This clonotype was counted many times. The V call is TRBV6-5, the J call TRBJ2-7, with 13 bases aligning to TRBD2. Looked up from germline, CDR1 is MNHEY and CDR2 is SVGAGI. The ends lost 2 bases at V and 2 bases at J; junction bases unmatched: 6. CDR3 length equals 17 residues. The CDR3: CASSYPTSGGETYEQYF. The DNA of the CDR3 is TGTGCCAGCAGTTACCCCACTAGCGGGGGGGAAACCTACGAGCAGTACTTC.

This clonotype was counted many times. The rearrangement links TRBV20-1 to TRBJ2-7, with D possibly TRBD1 on 5 matching bases. Deletions cut 2 bases from V and 3 bases from J, with 17 bases between. Germline lookup yields CDR1 DFQATT and CDR2 SNEGSKA (reference sequence). The CDR3 loop spans 15 amino acids. The CDR3 sequence is CSARSQGAEIYEQYF. CDR3 sequence (DNA): TGCAGTGCTAGATCCCAAGGGGCGGAGATCTACGAGCAGTACTTC.

V and J are TRBV25-1 and TRBJ1-1; D remains unclear. Germline CDR1 and CDR2: MGHDK and SYGVNS. The CDR3 has 15 amino acids. The V gene lost 6 bases and the J gene lost 0 bases, with 14 bases spanning the gap. Here the CDR3 DNA reads TGTGCCAGCAGCCACTCAGGTTACCTGAACACTGAAGCTTTCTTT. It encodes CASSHSGYLNTEAFF.

This clonotype was recorded at least ten times. The DNA of the CDR3 is TGTGCCAGCGGATACGAGCGGCAAACACAGGGTACGCAGTATTTT. Translating gives CASGYERQTQGTQYF. V gene TRBV2 combines with J gene TRBJ2-3; D perhaps matches TRBD1 (6 bases). Germline V CDR1 and CDR2: SNHLY, FYNNEI. The CDR3 totals 15 residues. The ends were cut back, 8 bases at V and 8 bases at J, with 23 bases in the middle.

The table lists this clonotype with a few counts. The V and J genes are TRBV5-1 and TRBJ1-2, with 12 bases matching TRBD1. The germline V gene has CDR1 SGHRS and CDR2 YFSETQ. V was pared by 4 bases and J by 7 bases, with 5 bases of the junction left unmatched. The CDR3 has 14 residues. The CDR3 reads CASSGGQGAGGYTF. The CDR3 nucleotides read TGCGCCAGCAGCGGGGGACAGGGGGCTGGTGGCTACACCTTC.

With regard to this clonotype: A much larger clone lies one base from this, so it may be a read error. V is TRBV11-1 and J is TRBJ2-3; 8 nucleotides line up with TRBD1. This CDR3 is 15 amino acids long. J lost 7 bases, V lost 11 bases, and 17 bases had no gene match. CDR1 is SGHAT, CDR2 FQDESV, per germline (reference sequence). CDR3 sequence (DNA): TGTGCCTCCACCCTCACAGGGGGAGAATTGTATACGCAGTATTTT. The encoded protein is CASTLTGGELYTQYF.

With regard to this clonotype: A much more abundant neighbour one base away suggests this may be a read error. The rearrangement joins TRBV5-1 to TRBJ2-7, with TRBD2 matching over 10 bases. CDR1 is SGHRS, CDR2 YFSETQ, per germline. The CDR3 has 14 residues. CDR3: CASSGTSVVYVQYF. The CDR3 DNA follows: TGCGCCAGCAGCGGGACTAGCGTTGTCTACGTGCAGTACTTC.

The chain has TRBV29-1 and TRBJ1-1; the D is unclear. Trimming left V 8 bases short and J 3 bases short, with 16 bases between. The CDR3 sequence is 13 residues long. Germline V gene data show CDR1 as SQVTM and CDR2 as ANQGSEA. CDR3 sequence reads: CSFQSDGYTEAFF. DNA for the CDR3: TGCAGCTTCCAGAGTGACGGATACACTGAAGCTTTCTTT. Full variable domain (remainder filled in from reference TRBV29-1 and TRBJ1-1): SAVISQKPSRDICQRGTSLTIQCQVDSQVTMMFWYRQQPGQSLTLIATANQGSEATYESGFVIDKFPISRPNLTFSTLTVSNMSPEDSSIYLCSFQSDGYTEAFFGQGTRLTVV.

This clonotype was seen many times. The rearrangement links TRBV6-5 to TRBJ2-7; D might be TRBD2 (6 bases). The germline gives CDR1 MNHEY, CDR2 SVGAGI. Trimming stripped 2 bases from V and 4 bases from J, with 12 bases between. CDR3 length equals 14 residues. CDR3 DNA sequence: TGTGCCAGCAGTTACGCCCGGGACTCTTACGAGCAGTACTTC. This encodes CASSYARDSYEQYF.

This clonotype was counted between two and nine times. The chain recombines TRBV29-1 with TRBJ1-1; weak D call: TRBD1 (5 bases). Trimming shortened V by 6 bases and J by 0 bases, and 8 bases separated the two germline ends. This CDR3 is built from 12 residues. Germline CDR1 SQVTM, CDR2 ANQGSEA. The CDR3, as DNA: TGCAGCGTGGGGACCTTGAACACTGAAGCTTTCTTT. Translating gives CSVGTLNTEAFF. Variable domain in full (rest from reference TRBV29-1 and TRBJ1-1): SAVISQKPSRDICQRGTSLTIQCQVDSQVTMMFWYRQQPGQSLTLIATANQGSEATYESGFVIDKFPISRPNLTFSTLTVSNMSPEDSSIYLCSVGTLNTEAFFGQGTRLTVV.

This clonotype was detected many times. The chain links TRBV6-5 to TRBJ2-7, with TRBD2 as a possible D gene (5 bases). Germline lookup yields CDR1 MNHEY and CDR2 SVGAGI. This CDR3 has 15 amino acids. V lost 5 bases to trimming and J lost 0 bases, with 14 bases between them. The CDR3 nucleotides are TGTGCCAGCAGTCCCTCCGCAGGAGGCTCCTACGAGCAGTACTTC. Protein: CASSPSAGGSYEQYF.

By share of the sample, this clonotype is medium-sized. The V call is TRBV11-2, the J call TRBJ2-1, with D perhaps matching TRBD1 (5 bases). Germline CDR1 and CDR2: SGHAT and FQNNGV. The CDR3 spans 17 residues. V was clipped by 1 base and J by 0 bases, with 13 bases between them. CDR3 coding DNA: TGTGCCAGCAGCTTAGTAGGGGCGCTAAGCTCCTACAATGAGCAGTTCTTC. It translates to CASSLVGALSSYNEQFF.

This clonotype was picked up a small number of times. This sequence joins TRBV12-3 or TRBV12-4 and TRBJ1-4; D is perhaps TRBD1 (6 bases). There are 11 residues in the CDR3. Between the trimmed V and J ends, which lost 6 bases and 15 bases, there was a span of 14 bases. The CDR3 loop is CASSFGQTVFF. CDR3 nucleotide sequence: TGTGCCAGCAGCTTTGGACAGACCGTGTTTTTT.

The gene calls are TRBV11-1 and TRBJ2-1, with TRBD2 identical over 14 bases. CDR1 and CDR2 from the germline V gene are SGHAT and FQDESV (reference sequence). The CDR3 is made up of 19 amino acids. Losses at the gene ends were 4 bases for V and 0 bases for J; bases not matched to a gene: 8. For the CDR3, the DNA is TGTGCCAGCAGCTCCAGGGGGACTAGCGGGAGCCGCTCCTACAATGAGCAGTTCTTC. It is translated as CASSSRGTSGSRSYNEQFF.

The CDR3 DNA sequence: TGTGCCAGCAGCGAGCGCAGGGTCTTCTTGTATCCTGAAGCTTTCTTT. Amino acid sequence: CASSERRVFLYPEAFF. The chain recombines TRBV28 with TRBJ1-1, with D maybe TRBD1 (5 bases). Germline V gives CDR1 MDHEN, CDR2 SYDVKM. The CDR3 is 16 residues long. Trimming pared 6 bases from V and 6 bases from J, leaving 23 bases between. Full variable domain (rest looked up from reference TRBV28 and TRBJ1-1): DVKVTQSSRYLVKRTGEKVFLECVQDMDHENMFWYRQDPGLGLRLIYFSYDVKMKEKGDIPEGYSVSREKKERFSLILESASTNQTSMYLCASSERRVFLYPEAFFGQGTRLTVV.